This record looks at one T cell receptor beta chain sequence and its context. The CDR3 loop spans 18 amino acids. J was trimmed by 0 bases and V by 5 bases; bases with no gene match: 10. Germline lookup yields CDR1 SGHDT and CDR2 YYEEEE. Original processing methods: Quantification of nucleated cells was approximated via reference gene primer amplification. Here immunoSEQ multiplex PCR was the method, and the copy in TCRdb shows in-frame clones only, minus some. The V and J calls and the clone size are those of that table, but D and trimming were determined from the DNA. Of 30,000 to 40,000 clones in the sample, over 80% are singletons; the top ten hold roughly a tenth. These data come from a study of blood T cell repertoires in COVID-19. On the study more broadly: PBMCs, B-cell-depleted T cells, or T cells provided the cDNA or gDNA that made up the material.

The specimen was peripheral blood. The chain combines TRBV5-6 with TRBJ2-1, with 11 nucleotides matching TRBD2. The clonotype was recovered from a man older than 75 with active COVID-19. CDR3 DNA sequence: TGTGCCAGCAGATTCTCACTAGCGGGAGAAGTCTCCTACAATGAGCAGTTCTTC. This encodes CASRFSLAGEVSYNEQFF. The full variable domain, rest sourced from reference TRBV5-6 and TRBJ2-1, is DAGVTQSPTHLIKTRGQQVTLRCSPKSGHDTVSWYQQALGQGPQFIFQYYEEEERQRGNFPDRFSGHQFPNYSSELNVNALLLGDSALYLCASRFSLAGEVSYNEQFFGPGTRLTVL.